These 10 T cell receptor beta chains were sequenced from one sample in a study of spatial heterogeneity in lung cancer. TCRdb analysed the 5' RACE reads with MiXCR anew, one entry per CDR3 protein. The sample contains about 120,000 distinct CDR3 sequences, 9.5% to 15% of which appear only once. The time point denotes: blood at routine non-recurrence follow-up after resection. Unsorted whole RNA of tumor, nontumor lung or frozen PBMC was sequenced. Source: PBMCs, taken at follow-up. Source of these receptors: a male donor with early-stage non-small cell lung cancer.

The CDR3 protein is CASGDRDAYEQYF. The DNA for the CDR3 is TGTGCCAGCGGAGACAGGGACGCCTACGAGCAGTACTTC. The rearrangement joins TRBV6-1 to TRBJ2-7; TRBD1 matches at 7 bases. J was trimmed by 2 bases and V by 8 bases; bases with no gene match: 6. CDR1 and CDR2 from the germline V gene are MNHNS and SASEGT. This CDR3 has 13 residues.

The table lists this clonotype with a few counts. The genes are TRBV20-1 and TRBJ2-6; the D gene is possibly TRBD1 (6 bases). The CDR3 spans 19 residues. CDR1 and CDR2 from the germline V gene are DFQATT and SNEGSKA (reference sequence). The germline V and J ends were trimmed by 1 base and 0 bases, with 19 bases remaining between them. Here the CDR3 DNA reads TGCAGTGCTAGAGGGACAGACTTTAAAACTGCCTCTGGGGCCAACGTCCTGACTTTC. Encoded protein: CSARGTDFKTASGANVLTF.

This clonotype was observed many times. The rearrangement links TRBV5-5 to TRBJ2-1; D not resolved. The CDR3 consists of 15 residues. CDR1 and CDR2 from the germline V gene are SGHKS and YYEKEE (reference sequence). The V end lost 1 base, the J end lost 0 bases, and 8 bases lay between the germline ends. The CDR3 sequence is CASSLILRSYNEQFF. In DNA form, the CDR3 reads TGTGCCAGCAGCTTGATCCTTCGCTCCTACAATGAGCAGTTCTTC.

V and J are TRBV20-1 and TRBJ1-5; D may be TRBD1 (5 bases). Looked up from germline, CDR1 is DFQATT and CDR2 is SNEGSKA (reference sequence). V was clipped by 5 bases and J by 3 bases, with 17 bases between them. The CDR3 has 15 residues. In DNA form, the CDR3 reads TGCAGTGCTCCGCGAGGAGGGACCCCCAATCAGCCCCAGCATTTT. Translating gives CSAPRGGTPNQPQHF.

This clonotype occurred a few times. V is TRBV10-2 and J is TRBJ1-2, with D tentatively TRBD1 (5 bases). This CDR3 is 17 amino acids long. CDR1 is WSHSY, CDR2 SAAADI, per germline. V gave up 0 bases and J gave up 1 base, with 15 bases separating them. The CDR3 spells CASSESTFWGVNYGYTF. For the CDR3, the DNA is TGCGCCAGCAGTGAGTCTACGTTCTGGGGCGTTAACTATGGCTACACCTTC.

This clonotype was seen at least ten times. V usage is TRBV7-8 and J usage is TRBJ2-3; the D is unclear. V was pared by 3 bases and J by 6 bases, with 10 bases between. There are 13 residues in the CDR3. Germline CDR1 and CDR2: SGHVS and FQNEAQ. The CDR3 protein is CASSLAAFDTQYF. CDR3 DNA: TGTGCCAGCAGCTTGGCAGCTTTCGATACGCAGTATTTT.

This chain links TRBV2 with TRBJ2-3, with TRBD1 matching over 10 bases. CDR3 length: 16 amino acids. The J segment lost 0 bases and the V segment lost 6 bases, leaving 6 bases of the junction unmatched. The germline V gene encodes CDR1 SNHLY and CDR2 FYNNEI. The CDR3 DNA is TGTGCCAGCAGGCCCGACAGGGGGCTGAGCACAGATACGCAGTATTTT. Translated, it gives CASRPDRGLSTDTQYF.

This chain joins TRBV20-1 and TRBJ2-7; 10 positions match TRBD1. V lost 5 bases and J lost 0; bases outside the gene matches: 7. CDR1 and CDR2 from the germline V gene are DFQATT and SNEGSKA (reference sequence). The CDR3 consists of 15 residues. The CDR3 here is CSAPRTGGTSYEQYF. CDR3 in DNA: TGCAGTGCTCCCCGGACAGGGGGAACCTCCTACGAGCAGTACTTC.

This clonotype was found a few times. This CDR3 is CASRRMGEKTEQYF. The CDR3 nucleotides are TGTGCCAGCAGGCGTATGGGGGAGAAAACGGAGCAGTACTTC. The rearrangement uses TRBV12-3 or TRBV12-4 and TRBJ2-7; perhaps D is TRBD1 or TRBD2 (5 bases each). This CDR3 spans 14 amino acids. Trimming took 6 bases from V and 7 from J, leaving 19 bases between them.

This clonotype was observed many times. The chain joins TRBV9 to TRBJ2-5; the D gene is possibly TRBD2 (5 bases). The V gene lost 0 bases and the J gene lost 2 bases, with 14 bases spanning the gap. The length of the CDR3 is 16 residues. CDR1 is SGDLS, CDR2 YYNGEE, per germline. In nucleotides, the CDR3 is TGTGCCAGCAGCGTAGGCCGGGGAATCGGGCAAGAGACCCAGTACTTC. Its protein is CASSVGRGIGQETQYF. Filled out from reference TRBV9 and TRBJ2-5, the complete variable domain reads DSGVTQTPKHLITATGQRVTLRCSPRSGDLSVYWYQQSLDQGLQFLIQYYNGEERAKGNILERFSAQQFPDLHSELNLSSLELGDSALYFCASSVGRGIGQETQYFGPGTRLLVL.